Listed below are T cell receptor beta chains from one sample, sequenced in a study of OX40 agonist ivuxolimab in advanced cancers. The assay was immunoSEQ multiplex PCR, and TCRdb's table has in-frame clones only and misses some. The sample yields roughly 13,000 clones, more than 75% seen once. Sequences were derived from CD4+ or CD8+ T cells sorted from blood, sampled in a trial of the OX40 agonist ivuxolimab. These receptors came from an adult with an advanced solid tumor such as melanoma, head and neck, liver or kidney cancer. CDR3s include the opening cysteine and the closing phenylalanine or tryptophan. Each record gives: V gene, CDR3 protein.

TRBV13 CASNQVHSPLHF
TRBV27 CASSPGTTGGSEQYF
TRBV5-4 CASSQDSSGSPETQYF
TRBV11-2 CASSLGVLQYF
TRBV5-4 CASSLIQGARDTQYF
TRBV5-5 CASSLPGQVSGNTIYF
TRBV5-1 CASSFTADEQFF
TRBV6-5 CASKVGSSYEQYF
TRBV6-4 CAAPLAGGRPSSYEQYF
TRBV9 CASSVGGSYEQYF
TRBV7-6 CASSYTGGGSEQYF
TRBV23-1 CASSQEAPTGGGLETQYF
TRBV9 CASSPYGNNYGYTF
TRBV27 CASSSRTSGREGYYEQYF
TRBV11-1 CASSLDKPSYEQYF
TRBV6-5 CASSDDLGQPQHF
TRBV6-6 CASSSSGGYQPQHF
TRBV6-5 CASSPGLSYEQYF
TRBV19 CASSYSSYNEQFF
TRBV5-5 CASSLDLYNEQFF
TRBV7-6 CASLEREGYEQYF
TRBV28 CASSFPREEVTGELFF
TRBV19 CAASSGNSYNEQFF
TRBV7-9 CASSLVLYGYTF
TRBV5-1 CASSLAGTSATDEQFF
TRBV11-2 CASSFSDYEQYF
TRBV11-3 CASSPAGAGEQYF
TRBV7-9 CASSLRQGNNEQFF
TRBV28 CASSPWTGRNQPQHF
TRBV27 CASSVQGAWEKLFF
TRBV13 CASSLDAGCPGYTF
TRBV7-8 CASSLGAGVMGEQYF
TRBV4-3 CASSRPGTSGYNEQFF
TRBV28 CASSPGMGSGDTDTQYF
TRBV28 CASSFRPIREIGELFF
TRBV28 CASSLGGPSSYF
TRBV4-3 CASSQVPQGSEQYF
TRBV4-3 CASSHQGRGTVEQYF
TRBV28 CASSPGGWGGNTIYF
TRBV11-3 CASSSLDKPYEQYF
TRBV5-1 CASSLGGAENEQFF
TRBV6-9 CASSYSFRSYEQYF
TRBV18 CASSQTTGPLNTEAFF
TRBV7-2 CASSVADSSWYGYTF
TRBV7-9 CASSRSTSGDYNEQFF
TRBV9 CASSRRLELINEQFF
TRBV6-5 CASALGVAEAFF
TRBV4-2 CASSSTTGDLNQPQHF
TRBV4-3 CASSRWRFTNQPQHF
TRBV27 CASSLAGGPGDTQYF
TRBV7-7 CASSPTSASDTQYF
TRBV9 CASSERLAGYNEQFF
TRBV6-4 CASSDKAAGEQYF
TRBV9 CASSVARVTGELFF